The 23 T cell receptor beta chains below all came from one sample that was sequenced in a study of shared clonotypes between healthy human individuals. Only CD45RO-negative cells positively selected for CCR7 counted as naive CD8 cells, so terminally differentiated effector memory CD45RA+ cells were excluded. Assay used: immunoSEQ multiplex PCR; TCRdb lists only in-frame clones, some missing. Among around 600,000 clones listed, roughly 98% were seen once. Sequencing used naive CD8+ T cells sorted from blood. The receptors derive from a man aged 25-45 years in good health.

The chain joins TRBV2 to TRBJ2-7; D gene unclear. CDR3 length: 15 amino acids. The ends were cut back, 0 bases at V and 4 bases at J, with 13 bases in the middle. CDR1 is SNHLY, CDR2 FYNNEI, per germline. The CDR3 DNA reads as TGTGCCAGCAGTGAAGCTGTAGGTACTGAATACGAGCAGTACTTC. Its translation: CASSEAVGTEYEQYF.

V gene TRBV2 combines with J gene TRBJ1-1; D gene unclear. V was trimmed by 8 bases and J by 0 bases, leaving 13 bases between them. The length of the CDR3 is 14 residues. The germline V gene encodes CDR1 SNHLY and CDR2 FYNNEI. The CDR3 DNA is TGTGCCAGCCTACCCGAATTGATGAACACTGAAGCTTTCTTT. Translation: CASLPELMNTEAFF.

This chain links TRBV11-2 with TRBJ2-1, with 8 bases matching TRBD1. V shed 8 bases, J shed 9 bases, and the junction held 12 bases outside the gene matches. The CDR3 is made up of 14 amino acids. Germline values: CDR1 SGHAT, CDR2 FQNNGV. The CDR3 spells CASWDRNDQSEQFF. CDR3 coding DNA: TGTGCCAGCTGGGACAGGAATGACCAGAGTGAGCAGTTCTTC.

The chain couples TRBV14 to TRBJ2-7, with TRBD1 matching 7 bases. Trimming removed 1 base from V and 0 bases from J; junction bases left unmatched: 9. This CDR3 is built from 17 residues. Germline values: CDR1 SGHDN, CDR2 FVKESK. The CDR3 loop is CASSQVPTAGGSYEQYF. CDR3 nucleotide sequence: TGTGCCAGCAGCCAAGTTCCAACGGCAGGGGGCTCCTACGAGCAGTACTTC.

The V call is TRBV5-5, the J call TRBJ2-2; no clear D. Germline values: CDR1 SGHKS, CDR2 YYEKEE (reference sequence). The CDR3 contains 12 residues. Trimming removed 7 bases from V and 1 base from J, with 5 bases in between. CDR3 protein: CASLLNTGELFF. CDR3 in DNA: TGTGCCAGCTTGCTGAACACCGGGGAGCTGTTTTTT. Full variable domain (remainder filled in from reference TRBV5-5 and TRBJ2-2): DAGVTQSPTHLIKTRGQQVTLRCSPISGHKSVSWYQQVLGQGPQFIFQYYEKEERGRGNFPDRFSARQFPNYSSELNVNALLLGDSALYLCASLLNTGELFFGEGSRLTVL.

This chain uses TRBV2 with TRBJ2-1; a weak D match, TRBD2 (6 bases). The ends were cut back, 1 base at V and 8 bases at J, with 9 bases in the middle. The CDR3 runs to 13 residues. The V gene's germline CDR1 is SNHLY and CDR2 FYNNEI. The CDR3 bases are TGTGCCAGCAGTGAAGACGGGAGTCATGAGCAGTTCTTC. Encoded protein: CASSEDGSHEQFF.

The gene calls are TRBV6-1 and TRBJ1-2; no clear D gene. V lost 4 bases to trimming and J lost 6 bases, with 15 bases between them. This CDR3 spans 14 amino acids. The germline V gene encodes CDR1 MNHNS and CDR2 SASEGT. CDR3: CASSALYDGNGYTF. For the CDR3, the DNA is TGTGCCAGCAGTGCCTTATATGACGGGAATGGCTACACCTTC.

The chain joins TRBV7-8 to TRBJ2-3, with D tentatively TRBD2 (5 bases). Germline-derived CDR1 and CDR2 are SGHVS and FQNEAQ. V lost 2 bases and J lost 0, with 12 bases in between. This CDR3 is 16 amino acids long. This CDR3 reads CASSLRAGGSTDTQYF. CDR3 DNA sequence: TGTGCCAGCAGCTTAAGGGCAGGAGGAAGCACAGATACGCAGTATTTT.

V gene TRBV21-1 combines with J gene TRBJ2-7; the table's D call TRBD2 went unverified against the DNA. TRBV21-1 is shown as a pseudogene. The CDR3 extends over 15 amino acids. CDR3 in DNA: TGTGCCAGCAGCAAATTGGAGGAGAGCCCCTACGAGCAGTACTTC. The encoded protein is CASSKLEESPYEQYF.

The rearrangement uses TRBV9 and TRBJ2-3; D is unclear. Trimming shortened V by 1 base and J by 3 bases, and 3 bases separated the two germline ends. The CDR3 is 12 residues long. Germline lookup yields CDR1 SGDLS and CDR2 YYNGEE. The CDR3 reads CASSVRTDTQYF. In DNA form, the CDR3 reads TGTGCCAGCAGCGTACGAACAGATACGCAGTATTTT.

This clone was seen just once. The rearrangement joins TRBV6-6 to TRBJ2-1; D is unclear. Looked up from germline, CDR1 is MNHNY and CDR2 is SVGAGI (reference sequence). V lost 6 bases and J 7 bases, leaving 7 bases between the germline ends. This CDR3 is 11 amino acids long. The CDR3 reads CASSFGNEQFF. The DNA of the CDR3 is TGTGCCAGCAGCTTTGGGAATGAGCAGTTCTTC.

The CDR3 loop is CASIAAYEQYF. CDR3 DNA: TGTGCCAGCATTGCGGCCTACGAGCAGTACTTC. The V call is TRBV6-1, the J call TRBJ2-7; D gene ambiguous. Germline V gives CDR1 MNHNS, CDR2 SASEGT. Trimming took 7 bases from V and 2 from J, leaving 6 bases between them. This CDR3 is 11 amino acids long.

The gene calls are TRBV30 and TRBJ2-7; D possibly matches TRBD1 or TRBD2 (5 bases each). V was shortened by 3 bases and J by 3 bases, with 6 bases between the two germline ends. Germline assignment: CDR1 GTSNPN and CDR2 SVGIG (reference sequence). CDR3 size: 11 residues. CDR3 sequence: CAWRRGYEQYF. CDR3 in DNA: TGTGCCTGGAGGAGGGGCTACGAGCAGTACTTC.

V gene TRBV14 combines with J gene TRBJ2-1; 12 bases agree with TRBD2. Germline trimming cut 4 bases from V and 7 bases from J; bases unmatched to any gene: 11. This CDR3 has 17 residues. CDR1 SGHDN and CDR2 FVKESK come from the germline V gene. CDR3 amino acids: CASSPGLAGPRRNEQFF. As DNA, the CDR3 is TGTGCCAGCAGCCCCGGACTAGCGGGACCTAGGCGGAATGAGCAGTTCTTC.

CDR3 bases: TGTGCCAGTAGTGTCCGGGACAGGGCCCTCGGCGGGGAGCTGTTTTTT. This gives the protein CASSVRDRALGGELFF. V usage is TRBV19 and J usage is TRBJ2-2; 9 bases align to TRBD1. Germline CDR1 and CDR2: LNHDA and SQIVND (reference sequence). V trimming: 5 bases; J trimming: 7 bases; junction bases outside the gene matches: 11. The CDR3 consists of 16 residues.

The chain employs TRBV27 and TRBJ1-5; D not resolved. The CDR3 covers 10 residues. Germline V gene lookup returns CDR1 MNHEY and CDR2 SMNVEV (reference sequence). V gave up 6 bases and J gave up 9 bases, with 6 bases separating them. The CDR3 DNA reads TGTGCCAGCAGCAGTGGGCCCCAGCATTTT. Encoded protein: CASSSGPQHF.

The chain combines TRBV7-9 with TRBJ2-1, with 9 bases fitting TRBD1. CDR3 length equals 13 residues. J gave up 16 bases and V 4 bases, and 11 bases lay outside the gene matches. Looked up from germline, CDR1 is SEHNR and CDR2 is FQNEAQ (reference sequence). The CDR3 sequence is CASSSQDRGESFF. In DNA, the CDR3 is TGTGCCAGCAGCTCCCAGGACAGGGGAGAATCTTTCTTC.

This clone was seen just once. The rearrangement uses TRBV28 and TRBJ2-5; no clear D gene. The CDR3 totals 13 residues. V lost 5 bases and J lost 3, with 10 bases in between. Looked up from germline, CDR1 is MDHEN and CDR2 is SYDVKM. CDR3 loop: CASSLRDEETQYF. DNA of the CDR3: TGTGCCAGCAGTCTTAGGGATGAAGAGACCCAGTACTTC.

The rearrangement uses TRBV6-1 and TRBJ2-7; D ambiguous. The CDR3 extends over 15 amino acids. CDR1 is MNHNS and CDR2 is SASEGT in the germline V gene. The V gene lost 3 bases and the J gene lost 0 bases, with 12 bases spanning the gap. The CDR3 region is CASSDLAAISYEQYF. In DNA, the CDR3 is TGTGCCAGCAGTGATCTGGCGGCGATCTCCTACGAGCAGTACTTC.

This clone came up once. Additional DNA sequences in this sample encode the identical CDR3. The chain is built from TRBV10-1 and TRBJ1-1; D is undetermined. This CDR3 has 14 amino acids. Trimming pared 3 bases from V and 1 base from J, leaving 9 bases between. Germline loops: CDR1 WNHNN, CDR2 SYGVQD (reference sequence). The CDR3 spells CASSESPGNTEAFF. CDR3 in DNA: TGCGCCAGCAGTGAATCGCCAGGGAACACTGAAGCTTTCTTT.

The V and J genes are TRBV4-3 and TRBJ1-2, with 10 bases fitting TRBD1. V trimming: 0 bases; J trimming: 6 bases; junction bases outside the gene matches: 10. Germline values: CDR1 LGHNA, CDR2 YSLEER. The CDR3 spans 17 residues. This CDR3 is CASSQETMTGGTHGYTF. The CDR3 coding sequence is TGCGCCAGCAGCCAAGAGACCATGACAGGGGGCACGCATGGCTACACCTTC.

This clone was observed a single time. The chain employs TRBV9 and TRBJ2-3, with 9 bases matching TRBD1. Germline V gene sequence: CDR1 SGDLS, CDR2 YYNGEE. The CDR3 runs to 13 residues. Losses at the gene ends were 3 bases for V and 4 bases for J; bases not matched to a gene: 0. The CDR3 DNA sequence: TGTGCCAGCAGCGGACAGGGGGCAGATACGCAGTATTTT. Translation: CASSGQGADTQYF.

The chain uses TRBV5-1 and TRBJ1-2; weak D call: TRBD1 (5 bases). Trimming removed 5 bases from V and 6 bases from J, with 8 bases in between. This CDR3 spans 11 amino acids. CDR1 and CDR2 from the germline V gene are SGHRS and YFSETQ. CDR3 DNA sequence: TGCGCCAGCAGTTCAGGGAATGGCTACACCTTC. It translates to CASSSGNGYTF.